The 6 T cell receptor beta chains below were found in one sample sequenced in a study of beta chain features in type 1 diabetes (dated by TCRdb to about 2018). The method behind the library was the immunoSEQ multiplex PCR assay. The entire amount of isolated RNA was reverse transcribed using the High Capacity cDNA Reverse Transcription Kit, so the sequenced TCRB transcripts were expressed ones. The source is immuneACCESS, and TCRdb retained only in-frame sequences with V and J called. Part of the clones is not carried over; for the studies checked, unresolved V genes explain less than half of this, and the remainder is unexplained. The sample data list 250,000 or so clones, and about 63% of these were observed just once. The ten largest make up 0.053% of the sample. The sample was naive CD4+ T cells from blood. The meaning of the sample's cell subset or site label: true naive CD4+ T cells. All receptors derive from a man aged 30 to 45 in good health.

V gene TRBV11-2 combines with J gene TRBJ2-3; 9 bases map to TRBD2. The germline V gene has CDR1 SGHAT and CDR2 FQNNGV. This CDR3 is built from 16 residues. After removal of 5 bases from V and 3 bases from J, the junction contained 9 bases not matched to a gene. The CDR3 DNA sequence: TGTGCCAGCAGCCCGGCGACTAGCGGCCGAACAGATACGCAGTATTTT. Protein: CASSPATSGRTDTQYF.

This clone was detected only a few times. This sequence joins TRBV28 and TRBJ2-5; D possibly corresponds to TRBD2 (6 bases). This CDR3 contains 13 residues. From germline, CDR1 is MDHEN and CDR2 SYDVKM. The V end lost 4 bases, the J end lost 9 bases, and 15 bases lay between the germline ends. CDR3: CASSSGLPLAQYF. The CDR3 DNA reads TGTGCCAGCAGTTCGGGACTCCCGTTGGCCCAGTACTTC.

The chain is built from TRBV11-2 and TRBJ2-5; TRBD1 matches 8 bases. This CDR3 has 16 residues. The germline CDR1 and CDR2 sequences are SGHAT and FQNNGV. The junction had 7 bases not matched to a gene; V was cut back by 2 bases and J by 2 bases. In DNA form, the CDR3 reads TGTGCCAGCAGCTTACGTGAGGACAGGGCACAAGAGACCCAGTACTTC. This encodes CASSLREDRAQETQYF.

The chain links TRBV4-2 to TRBJ2-3; D call uncertain. CDR1 is LGHNA, CDR2 YNFKEQ, per germline. V lost 1 base to trimming and J lost 10 bases, with 6 bases between them. The CDR3 totals 11 residues. As DNA, the CDR3 is TGTGCCAGCAGCCAAGGCGTTGCGCAGTATTTT. Translation: CASSQGVAQYF.

The chain recombines TRBV9 with TRBJ2-1; D call uncertain. The CDR3 has 15 amino acids. Germline values: CDR1 SGDLS, CDR2 YYNGEE. V lost 3 bases and J lost 0, with 10 bases in between. The CDR3 bases are TGTGCCAGCAGCGCCTCCTGGAGCTCCTACAATGAGCAGTTCTTC. This gives the protein CASSASWSSYNEQFF. The full variable domain, with the rest looked up from reference TRBV9 and TRBJ2-1, is DSGVTQTPKHLITATGQRVTLRCSPRSGDLSVYWYQQSLDQGLQFLIQYYNGEERAKGNILERFSAQQFPDLHSELNLSSLELGDSALYFCASSASWSSYNEQFFGPGTRLTVL.

This clone was observed a handful of times. This sequence joins TRBV29-1 and TRBJ2-2, with 9 positions matching TRBD2. The germline gives CDR1 SQVTM, CDR2 ANQGSEA. V was clipped by 0 bases and J by 1 base; unmatched bases: 3. This CDR3 is built from 16 residues. The CDR3 region is CSVEDLTSGNTGELFF. The CDR3 DNA sequence: TGCAGCGTTGAAGACCTGACTAGCGGGAACACCGGGGAGCTGTTTTTT.